These T cell receptor beta chains were read from a single sample in a study of PD-1 blockade in classical Hodgkin lymphoma. Generated by immunoSEQ multiplex PCR, the TCRdb table keeps only in-frame clones and is missing some. Of about 50,000 clones in the sample, around 90% were seen once. This material consisted of peripheral blood mononuclear cells (PBMCs), taken before the fourth cycle of nivolumab. Source of these receptors: a human donor with classical Hodgkin lymphoma. Both conserved end residues are part of each CDR3. Fields, in order: J gene, V gene, D gene, CDR3 protein, CDR3 DNA. The D gene is left open where the match is weak.

>TRBJ2-1|TRBV19|.
CASSIGSRGEQFF
TGTGCCAGTAGTATAGGCTCTCGGGGTGAGCAGTTCTTC
>TRBJ1-5|TRBV13|.
CASSSREESNQPQHF
TGTGCCAGCAGCTCCAGGGAGGAGAGCAATCAGCCCCAGCATTTT
>TRBJ2-7|TRBV19|.
CASSFGTAYEQYF
TGTGCCAGTAGCTTTGGGACGGCATACGAGCAGTACTTC
>TRBJ2-2|TRBV9|TRBD2
CASRRSPGTSGRVGELFF
TGTGCCAGCAGGAGATCCCCAGGGACTAGCGGGAGGGTCGGGGAGCTGTTTTTT
>TRBJ2-1|TRBV19|.
CASSIDVQNYNEQFF
TGTGCCAGTAGTATAGATGTACAGAACTACAATGAGCAGTTCTTC
>TRBJ2-7|TRBV11-2|.
CASSLMDGPYEQYF
TGTGCCAGCAGCTTAATGGACGGCCCCTACGAGCAGTACTTC
>TRBJ1-1|TRBV18|.
CASSPIGNEAFF
TGTGCCAGCTCACCAATCGGAAATGAAGCTTTCTTT
>TRBJ2-7|TRBV7-9|TRBD1
CASSLGDRERDEQYF
TGTGCCAGCAGCTTAGGCGACAGGGAACGGGACGAGCAGTACTTC
>TRBJ1-4|TRBV25-1|TRBD1
CASSAIPRQGASEKLFF
TGTGCCAGCAGCGCTATTCCAAGACAGGGGGCTAGTGAAAAACTGTTTTTT
>TRBJ2-7|TRBV2|.
CASSEHTVFYEQYF
TGTGCCAGCAGTGAACACACGGTGTTCTACGAGCAGTACTTC
>TRBJ2-1|TRBV7-9|TRBD2
CASSPRRGSGLNEQFF
TGTGCCAGCAGCCCGAGGCGCGGGAGTGGATTGAATGAGCAGTTCTTC
>TRBJ2-5|TRBV6-1|.
CASSRLQETQYF
TGTGCCAGCAGCAGACTGCAAGAGACCCAGTACTTC
>TRBJ2-2|TRBV7-3|TRBD1
CASSLGGTGSGELFF
TGTGCCAGCAGCTTAGGGGGGACAGGGTCCGGGGAGCTGTTTTTT
>TRBJ2-7|TRBV7-3|.
CASSRAPGQIHEQYF
TGTGCCAGCAGTCGGGCCCCGGGACAAATCCACGAGCAGTACTTC
>TRBJ2-7|TRBV6-5|.
CASSQGLSEQYF
TGTGCCAGCTCCCAGGGACTGAGCGAGCAGTACTTC
>TRBJ2-4|TRBV4-1|.
CASTPMIQLKNIQYF
TGCGCCAGCACCCCAATGATCCAGCTCAAAAACATTCAGTACTTC
>TRBJ1-5|TRBV9|.
CASSASGSDQPQHF
TGTGCCAGCAGCGCAAGCGGGTCGGATCAGCCCCAGCATTTT
>TRBJ1-2|TRBV18|.
CASSTSQESRGYTF
TGTGCCAGCTCAACATCCCAAGAGTCGAGGGGCTACACCTTC
>TRBJ2-7|TRBV9|TRBD2
CASSVRTGLAYEQYF
TGTGCCAGCAGCGTGCGAACGGGACTAGCATACGAGCAGTACTTC